This TCR beta chain was observed in a study of shared clonotypes between healthy human individuals. Clones were sequenced by immunoSEQ multiplex PCR, and TCRdb holds only the in-frame ones, with some missing. Counted here are about 2.5 million clones, 92% occurring once; the ten biggest clones make up approximately 0.4%. This CDR3 comprises 15 residues. From germline, CDR1 is LNHDA and CDR2 SQIVND (reference sequence). The V and J ends lost 2 bases and 4 bases respectively, with 13 bases between them. Each sample came from a Caucasian adult donor living in Nashville, Tennessee. The source of this sequence is a man aged 18-30 years in good health. Some clones in this sample may be carry-over from other donors' samples. The sequenced material came from naive CD4+ T cells from PBMCs. Subset of the sample: CD45RA+ positively selected. The gene calls are TRBV19 and TRBJ2-3; a possible D gene is TRBD2 (6 bases). The CDR3 DNA follows: TGTGCCAGTAGTATATTGGCTAGCGAGGCAGATACGCAGTATTTT. Residues: CASSILASEADTQYF.